One sample yielded the 3 T cell receptor beta chains listed below, sequenced in a study of human T cells and chemical hapten exposure. Using its own MiXCR run on the RACE reads, TCRdb lists one record per CDR3 protein. The data hold fewer than 400,000 distinct CDR3 sequences, with about 7% observed a single time. Time point denoted: patch test 1, 2 weeks after DPC sensitization. Treatment defined: therapeutic diphenylcyclopropenone sensitization with weekly scalp DPC. The source material was whole blood, sampled in connection with sensitization to the hapten diphenylcyclopropenone (DPC). Every receptor here comes from a young woman with alopecia areata. Some clones in this sample may be carry-over from other donors' samples.

This clonotype was seen ten or more times. The V call is TRBV29-1, the J call TRBJ1-2, with D tentatively TRBD1 (6 bases). The CDR3 is 12 residues long. CDR1 is SQVTM and CDR2 is ANQGSEA in the germline V gene. Trimming took off 2 bases at V and 4 bases at J, with 8 bases between the two ends. Written as DNA, the CDR3 is TGCAGCGTTGAAACGGACAGCTATGGCTACACCTTC. Translation gives CSVETDSYGYTF.

Written as DNA, the CDR3 is TGTGCCAGCAGCTCGGACAGGGGCCGGGAAGAGACCCAGTACTTC. Protein sequence: CASSSDRGREETQYF. V is TRBV7-2 and J is TRBJ2-5, with TRBD1 matching over 9 bases. The junction had 6 bases not matched to a gene; V was cut back by 4 bases and J by 3 bases. Germline CDR1 and CDR2: SGHTA and FQGNSA. The CDR3 has 15 residues.

This clonotype was picked up a small number of times. The rearrangement uses TRBV18 and TRBJ2-1; the match to TRBD2 covers 10 bases. The CDR3 is 18 amino acids. V dropped 2 bases and J dropped 0; count of bases not matched to a gene: 7. Germline values: CDR1 KGHSH, CDR2 LQKENI. This CDR3 is CASSPMTSGFSSYNEQFF. The CDR3 DNA is TGTGCCAGCTCACCAATGACTAGCGGGTTTAGCTCCTACAATGAGCAGTTCTTC.